This TCR beta chain was captured by sequencing in a study of OX40 agonist ivuxolimab in advanced cancers. Germline V lookup: CDR1 MNHEY, CDR2 SVGAGI. Trimming cost V 2 bases and J 5 bases; bases outside gene matches: 6. CDR3 size: 15 residues. Cycle 7 day 1, cycle 4 day 1, and baseline were the timepoints at which blood was sampled. Some clones are missing from TCRdb's copy, which holds only in-frame ones; the method was immunoSEQ multiplex PCR. The sample includes 72,000 or so clones, 87% of them seen just once. V usage is TRBV6-5 and J usage is TRBJ2-3; 8 bases map to TRBD2. This specimen consisted of CD4+ or CD8+ T cells sorted from blood, obtained in a trial of the OX40 agonist ivuxolimab. This clonotype was sampled from an adult with an advanced solid tumor such as melanoma, head and neck, liver or kidney cancer. The CDR3 DNA reads as TGTGCCAGCAGTTACCGGGGGGGCAACATAGATACGCAGTATTTT. Protein sequence: CASSYRGGNIDTQYF.